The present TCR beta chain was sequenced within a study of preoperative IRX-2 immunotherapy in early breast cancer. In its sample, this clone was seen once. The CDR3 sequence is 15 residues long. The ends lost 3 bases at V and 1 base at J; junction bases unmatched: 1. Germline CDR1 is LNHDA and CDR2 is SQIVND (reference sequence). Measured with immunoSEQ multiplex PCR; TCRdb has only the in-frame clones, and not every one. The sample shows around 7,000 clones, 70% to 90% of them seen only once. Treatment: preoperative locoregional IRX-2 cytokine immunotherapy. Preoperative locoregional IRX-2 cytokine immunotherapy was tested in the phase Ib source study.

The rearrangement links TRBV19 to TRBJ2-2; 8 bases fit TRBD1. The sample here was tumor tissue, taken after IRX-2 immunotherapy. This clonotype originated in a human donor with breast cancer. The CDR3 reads CASSMGTGNTGELFF. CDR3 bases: TGTGCCAGTAGTATGGGGACAGGGAACACCGGGGAGCTGTTTTTT. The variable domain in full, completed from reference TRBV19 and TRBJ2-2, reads DGGITQSPKYLFRKEGQNVTLSCEQNLNHDAMYWYRQDPGQGLRLIYYSQIVNDFQKGDIAEGYSVSREKKESFPLTVTSAQKNPTAFYLCASSMGTGNTGELFFGEGSRLTVL.